This T cell receptor beta chain appears in the sequencing data of a study of Ad26.COV2.S vaccination and SARS-CoV-2 variants. Treatment meaning: around 19 received Ad26.COV2.S at low or high dose, single or two shots; 5 received placebo; per-sample allocation not given. All samples were drawn on day 63, counting from the first vaccine or placebo injection. This CDR3 spans 14 amino acids. V was clipped by 0 bases and J by 8 bases, with 14 bases between them. The germline V gene has CDR1 SGHDT and CDR2 YYEEEE. This table comes from immunoSEQ multiplex PCR, and its TCRdb copy is limited to in-frame clones, with some not included. The profile shows 400,000 to 500,000 clones, approximately 92% of them singletons.

This rearrangement joins TRBV5-6 to TRBJ1-2, with unresolved D. Sequences were derived from peripheral blood, sampled in a trial of Ad26.COV2.S vaccine versus placebo. This TCR came from a person between 18 and 65 years old who received the Ad26.COV2.S COVID-19 vaccine or a placebo. The CDR3, as DNA: TGTGCCAGCAGCTTGGTCTCGCTAACCAGGGGCTACACCTTC. Translation: CASSLVSLTRGYTF.